This T cell receptor (beta chain) originates from a study of shared clonotypes between healthy human individuals. The overall study: Donors consisted of a couple of women and a few men between 18 and 49. Regarding the study as a whole: All-four-donor shared clonotypes had higher generation probabilities than non-shared clonotypes did. Between a handful of donors, naive CD4 clonotypes were shared at a level of around 5.1%.

CD8 cells regarded as naive lacked CD45RO, were positively chosen for CCR7, and omitted terminally differentiated effector memory CD45RA+ cells. CDR1 MGHRA and CDR2 YSYEKL come from the germline V gene. The CDR3 contains 13 residues. Deletions cut 3 bases from V and 6 bases from J, with 11 bases between. Measured with immunoSEQ multiplex PCR; TCRdb has only the in-frame clones, and not every one. The sample consists of under 2,000,000 clones, approximately 95% of them appearing once. With regard to this clone: Its antigen is undetermined.

The sequencing input was naive CD8+ T cells sorted from blood. The rearrangement uses TRBV4-1 and TRBJ1-2; no definite D call. The source is a man younger than 30 in good health. The CDR3 sequence: CASSQITPNGYTF. DNA of the CDR3: TGCGCCAGCAGCCAGATTACCCCCAATGGCTACACCTTC.